The rows below give T cell receptor beta chains drawn from one sample of a study of blood T cells in healthy people across ages. TCRdb recomputed calls from the 5' RACE reads with MiXCR, one row per CDR3 protein. Here the sample spans hundreds of thousands of distinct CDR3 sequences, 20% to 25% being singletons. These data were likewise used in another study, on T cells of mothers and their children.

The specimen sequenced was blood. Every receptor here comes from a boy under 18 in good health. Each CDR3 is given with its conserved first and last residue. The D gene is left open where the match is weak. Rows give clone size only sometimes, using once, few, many, or a class for an expanded clone.

>NA|TRBV4-1|NA|TRBJ2-7
TGCGCCAGCAGCCGACGTGAAGGACCCGAGGTGGAGCAGTACTTC
CASSRREGPEVEQYF
>few|TRBV27|TRBD2|TRBJ2-1
TGTGCCAGCAGTTTCGCCTTGACTAGCGCCAATGAGCAGTTCTTC
CASSFALTSANEQFF
>once|TRBV19|TRBD1|TRBJ2-3
TGTGCCAGTAGCGAGGGACAGGGCTTCACAGATACGCAGTATTTT
CASSEGQGFTDTQYF
>NA|TRBV10-3|NA|TRBJ1-3
TGTGCCATCAGTGCCGGGATGGGAAACACCATATATTTT
CAISAGMGNTIYF
>NA|TRBV25-1|NA|TRBJ1-6
TGTGCCAGCAGTGAAGGGGGACCCTCCTATAATTCACCCCTCCACTTT
CASSEGGPSYNSPLHF
>NA|TRBV10-3|NA|TRBJ2-1
TGTGCCATCTCGGTGGGGCCAGGGGGGGGTGAGCAGTTCTTC
CAISVGPGGGEQFF
>few|TRBV7-9|NA|TRBJ1-1
TGTGCCAGCAGCCAACTATACACTGAAGCTTTCTTT
CASSQLYTEAFF
>NA|TRBV6-5|TRBD2|TRBJ2-1
TGTGCCAGCAGTTATTCAGCGGGGGGGCCGTGGAATGAGCAGTTCTTC
CASSYSAGGPWNEQFF
>NA|TRBV29-1|TRBD1|TRBJ2-7
TGCAGCGTGGACGAAGGGACAGGGCACGAGCAGTACTTC
CSVDEGTGHEQYF
>many|TRBV20-1|NA|TRBJ2-5
TGCAGTGCAGCTCCCCATTCGACCCAGTACTTC
CSAAPHSTQYF
>NA|TRBV7-2|NA|TRBJ1-2
TGTGCCAGCAGCACTCCAGCGCTATCTCGTGGCTACACCTTC
CASSTPALSRGYTF
>few|TRBV4-1|NA|TRBJ1-4
TGCGCCAGCAGCCAAGTCTGGACGGCCGGGTCCGCAAATGAAAAACTGTTTTTT
CASSQVWTAGSANEKLFF
>NA|TRBV7-2|NA|TRBJ1-2
TGTGCCAGCAGCCCGGAGTTATATGGCTACACCTTC
CASSPELYGYTF
>few|TRBV28|TRBD2|TRBJ2-3
TGTGCCAGCACCCCGCGTAGCGGGAGGGCCAGAGATACGCAGTATTTT
CASTPRSGRARDTQYF
>many|TRBV7-2|NA|TRBJ2-5
TGTGCCAGCAGCTCAACAGAGGTGGGGACCCAGTACTTC
CASSSTEVGTQYF
>few|TRBV29-1|TRBD1|TRBJ2-7
TGCAGCGTTGAAGATGGGACAGTCGGCCCCTACGAGCAGTACTTC
CSVEDGTVGPYEQYF
>NA|TRBV7-2|NA|TRBJ1-2
TGTGCCAGCAGCTTAGTAGGCTGGGACAAGGAAGAAACCAACAGCTACACCTTC
CASSLVGWDKEETNSYTF
>many|TRBV12-3/TRBV12-4|NA|TRBJ2-6
TGTGCCAGCAGCCGCTCTGGGGCCAACGTCCTGACTTTC
CASSRSGANVLTF
>NA|TRBV29-1|TRBD1|TRBJ2-3
TGCAGCGTTGACGGGACAGGGGGCACAGATACGCAGTATTTT
CSVDGTGGTDTQYF
>NA|TRBV4-3|TRBD1|TRBJ2-2
TGCGCCAGCAGCCAAGACAGGGGGCGAGCCGGGGAGCTGTTTTTT
CASSQDRGRAGELFF
>few|TRBV6-5|NA|TRBJ1-4
TGTGCCAGCAGTTACTCATCAGGGTTGGGTAATGAAAAACTGTTTTTT
CASSYSSGLGNEKLFF
>NA|TRBV7-9|NA|TRBJ1-6
TGTGCCAGCAGCCGCGGATCTGGGAGCTCCTATAATTCACCCCTCCACTTT
CASSRGSGSSYNSPLHF
>NA|TRBV6-6|NA|TRBJ1-2
TGTGCCAGCAGTTATCTAACGGCCAATGGCTACACCTTC
CASSYLTANGYTF
>many|TRBV7-9|TRBD1|TRBJ2-1
TGTGCCACCCGGGACAGCTCCTACAATGAGCAGTTCTTC
CATRDSSYNEQFF
>few|TRBV6-5|TRBD1|TRBJ2-3
TGTGCCAGCAGTCTACGGACAGGGGGCTCCACAGATACGCAGTATTTT
CASSLRTGGSTDTQYF
>few|TRBV29-1|TRBD1|TRBJ2-1
TGCAGCGCATGGGGGACAGGGCAGTCGTGGAAGTTCTTC
CSAWGTGQSWKFF
>NA|TRBV5-6|NA|TRBJ2-1
TGTGCCAGCATTGGGCAGGTGGAGTATGAGCAGTTCTTC
CASIGQVEYEQFF
>few|TRBV29-1|TRBD1|TRBJ1-2
TGCAGCGCCAGAGGACAGGGGGCTCTTGGCTACACCTTC
CSARGQGALGYTF
>NA|TRBV2|NA|TRBJ2-2
TGTGCCAGTCTTGCTAGCGAGTACACCGGGGAGCTGTTTTTT
CASLASEYTGELFF
>few|TRBV7-2|NA|TRBJ2-1
TGTGCCAGCAGCTTTCTTAACTCCTACAATGAGCAGTTCTTC
CASSFLNSYNEQFF
>NA|TRBV7-6|NA|TRBJ2-5
TGTGCCACCGGACATGCCGCGGAGACCCAGTACTTC
CATGHAAETQYF
>NA|TRBV7-2|NA|TRBJ2-6
TGTGCCAGCAGCGTAGGACGGGGGGCCCCCGTAGCTGGGGCCAACGTCCTGACTTTC
CASSVGRGAPVAGANVLTF
>few|TRBV24-1|TRBD1|TRBJ1-5
TGTGCCACCAGTGATGGGACAGGGGAATATCAGCCCCAGCATTTT
CATSDGTGEYQPQHF